This T cell receptor beta chain was identified in a study of OX40 agonist ivuxolimab in advanced cancers. Whole-study context: Patient treatment consisted of intravenous ivuxolimab administration every 2 weeks at 0.01 to 10 mg/kg. Study outcomes and limitations: At 0.1 to 3.0 mg/kg, CD4+ and CD8+ blood T cells expanded clonally by week 6.

With regard to this clone: What it binds is unknown.

Sequenced by immunoSEQ multiplex PCR; TCRdb stores in-frame clones only, minus some. Here the sample spans over 100,000 clones, roughly 95% being singletons. Trimming stripped 8 bases from V and 3 bases from J, with 14 bases between. CDR3 length: 13 residues. Germline CDR1 and CDR2: MDHEN and SYDVKM. This TCR came from an adult with an advanced solid tumor such as melanoma, head and neck, liver or kidney cancer. The chain couples TRBV28 to TRBJ2-7, with D perhaps given as TRBD1 or TRBD2 (6 bases each). The input for sequencing was CD4+ or CD8+ T cells sorted from blood, taken in a trial of the OX40 agonist ivuxolimab. The CDR3 DNA is TGTGCCAGCCAGGAGGGGACAAACTACGAGCAGTACTTC. Translation: CASQEGTNYEQYF.